The TCR beta chain described here comes from a study of cytomegalovirus exposure and HLA in healthy donors. A multiplex PCR was run with 60 Vbeta primers and 13 Jbeta primers. In the authors' workflow: Tens of millions of unique TCR beta chains, roughly 11 million shared, were counted in a later analysis. Method: immunoSEQ multiplex PCR; TCRdb's copy keeps in-frame clones and lacks some. Clone size and the V and J calls come from that table; the DNA yielded D and trimming. The sample lists around 150,000 clones; less than 80% were seen once. Germline values: CDR1 SGHRS, CDR2 YFSETQ. Between the trimmed V and J ends, which lost 3 bases and 0 bases, there was a span of 10 bases. The CDR3 covers 16 residues. General study points: The study had only CMV serostatus as immune exposure information.

Concerning this clone: Its antigen is not identified. This sample includes further DNA sequences coding for the same CDR3.

The source material was PBMCs. The chain couples TRBV5-1 to TRBJ2-6; weak D call: TRBD1 (6 bases). This TCR derives from a man aged 35 to 55 in good health and CMV-seropositive. In DNA, the CDR3 is TGCGCCAGCAGCTCAACAGGGCCCTCTGGGGCCAACGTCCTGACTTTC. It is translated as CASSSTGPSGANVLTF.